These 23 T cell receptor beta chains originate from one sample sequenced in a study of vaccination effects on CD4 cells after COVID-19. Only in-frame clones appear in the TCRdb table, and some are missing; sequencing was by immunoSEQ multiplex PCR. The sample includes 20,000 to 30,000 clones, roughly two thirds seen only once; the top ten take roughly 8.7%. Their antigens remain unidentified. Antigen-specific CD4+ T cells expanded by the ViraFEST assay with viral peptide pools were then sequenced. Culturing for roughly 9 days preceded CD4+ T cell isolation. Every participant took two doses of the BNT162b2 or mRNA-1273 vaccine. The material was CD4+ T cells from PBMCs cultured with SARS-CoV-2 spike peptides, obtained after COVID-19 vaccination. These receptors originate from a human donor who received a COVID-19 vaccine.

The V gene is TRBV24-1, the J gene TRBJ2-6; D gene unclear. The germline V and J ends were trimmed by 3 bases and 0 bases, with 11 bases remaining between them. The germline V gene has CDR1 KGHDR and CDR2 SFDVKD. The CDR3 sequence is 17 residues long. The CDR3, as DNA: TGTGCCACCAGTGATGGGCAGACCTTCTCTGGGGCCAACGTCCTGACTTTC. It translates to CATSDGQTFSGANVLTF.

This clone was seen a handful of times. The chain combines TRBV7-8 with TRBJ1-2, with 10 bases aligning to TRBD1. The V gene end was trimmed by 1 base and the J gene end by 7 bases; junction bases not matched to a gene: 6. The CDR3 has 15 amino acids. The V gene's germline CDR1 is SGHVS and CDR2 FQNEAQ. The CDR3 DNA follows: TGTGCCAGCAGCTTAGAAGGGACAGGGGTTTCTGGCTACACCTTC. As protein: CASSLEGTGVSGYTF.

The chain carries TRBV18 and TRBJ2-2, with no clear D. The CDR3 has 12 amino acids. The V end lost 3 bases, the J end lost 1 base, and 0 bases lay between the germline ends. Germline CDR1 is KGHSH and CDR2 is LQKENI. The CDR3 DNA sequence: TGTGCCAGCTCACCGAACACCGGGGAGCTGTTTTTT. This sequence encodes CASSPNTGELFF.

This chain links TRBV18 with TRBJ1-1; TRBD1 matches 9 bases. The CDR3 has 14 amino acids. The V segment lost 6 bases and the J segment 6 bases; nucleotides outside the gene matches: 8. In germline, CDR1 is KGHSH, CDR2 LQKENI. The CDR3 is CASSLGQGEPEAFF. The CDR3 DNA sequence: TGTGCCAGCTCCTTGGGACAGGGAGAGCCTGAAGCTTTCTTT. The full variable domain, its missing parts supplied by reference TRBV18 and TRBJ1-1, is NAGVMQNPRHLVRRRGQEARLRCSPMKGHSHVYWYRQLPEEGLKFMVYLQKENIIDESGMPKERFSAEFPKEGPSILRIQQVVRGDSAAYFCASSLGQGEPEAFFGQGTRLTVV.

V and J are TRBV20-1 and TRBJ1-1; possible D gene TRBD1, 5 bases. This CDR3 spans 11 amino acids. Trimming removed 5 bases from V and 7 bases from J, with 11 bases in between. Per the germline V gene, CDR1 is DFQATT and CDR2 is SNEGSKA (reference sequence). The CDR3 DNA follows: TGCAGTGCTGGGACGGAAAATGAAGCTTTCTTT. Encoded protein: CSAGTENEAFF.

This clone was recorded only once. This chain connects TRBV12-3 or TRBV12-4 to TRBJ2-5, with D uncertain. V lost 7 bases and J lost 4, with 10 bases in between. The CDR3 runs to 12 residues. This chain's CDR3 is CASTSIGETQYF. DNA of the CDR3: TGTGCCAGCACAAGCATAGGAGAGACCCAGTACTTC.

The chain joins TRBV28 to TRBJ1-2; no clear D. Trimming left V 6 bases short and J 8 bases short, with 19 bases between. Germline CDR1 and CDR2: MDHEN and SYDVKM. CDR3 length equals 14 residues. This chain's CDR3 is CASRFPREMGGYTF. DNA of the CDR3: TGTGCCAGCAGATTTCCCCGGGAAATGGGGGGCTACACCTTC.

V usage is TRBV3-1 (or the pseudogene TRBV3-2) and J usage is TRBJ2-3; TRBD2 agrees at 9 bases. The ends lost 0 bases at V and 2 bases at J; junction bases unmatched: 6. This CDR3 spans 17 amino acids. CDR1 and CDR2 from the germline V gene are LGHDT and YNNKEL (reference sequence). CDR3 amino acids: CASSQDGGGGITDTQYF. For the CDR3, the DNA is TGTGCCAGCAGCCAAGACGGCGGGGGGGGGATCACAGATACGCAGTATTTT.

This chain joins TRBV3-1 (or the pseudogene TRBV3-2) and TRBJ2-1; 8 bases are a match to TRBD2. This CDR3 has 18 amino acids. The trim removed 1 base at V and 1 base at J, leaving 9 bases unmatched. Germline V gives CDR1 LGHDT, CDR2 YNNKEL (reference sequence). The CDR3 DNA reads as TGTGCCAGCAGCCAAGTTCCCCTGTTAGCGGGATCCTACAATGAGCAGTTCTTC. This codes for CASSQVPLLAGSYNEQFF.

The V gene is TRBV11-2, the J gene TRBJ1-6; D unclear. The germline CDR1 and CDR2 sequences are SGHAT and FQNNGV. This CDR3 comprises 15 residues. The V and J ends lost 4 bases and 6 bases respectively, with 13 bases between them. CDR3: CASSSSTSFNSPLHF. CDR3 sequence (DNA): TGTGCCAGCAGCTCTTCCACCTCTTTTAATTCACCCCTCCACTTT.

By frequency in the sample, this clone is large. The chain combines TRBV6-6 with TRBJ1-2, with 7 bases matching TRBD1. The CDR3 runs 15 residues. The junction had 14 bases not matched to a gene; V was cut back by 5 bases and J by 8 bases. Looked up from germline, CDR1 is MNHNY and CDR2 is SVGAGI (reference sequence). The CDR3 sequence is CASSPSTGALQGYTF. The CDR3 DNA sequence: TGTGCCAGCAGTCCCTCCACAGGGGCCCTTCAAGGCTACACCTTC.

The rearrangement links TRBV27 to TRBJ1-6; perhaps TRBD1 as D (6 bases). The germline V gene has CDR1 MNHEY and CDR2 SMNVEV (reference sequence). Trimming pared 0 bases from V and 4 bases from J, leaving 19 bases between. The CDR3 loop spans 19 amino acids. DNA of the CDR3: TGTGCCAGCAGTTTATCGAGGTTCGTGACAGGCTCATATAATTCACCCCTCCACTTT. Translating gives CASSLSRFVTGSYNSPLHF.

V usage is TRBV18 and J usage is TRBJ1-3; possibly TRBD1 for D (6 bases). This CDR3 contains 14 residues. Per germline, CDR1 KGHSH and CDR2 LQKENI. Trimming took off 3 bases at V and 6 bases at J, with 12 bases between the two ends. The CDR3 DNA sequence: TGTGCCAGCTCACCGAGCACAGGGTTAAACACCATATATTTT. It is translated as CASSPSTGLNTIYF.

The chain has TRBV4-1 and TRBJ2-7; 7 bases match TRBD2. V dropped 0 bases and J dropped 0; count of bases not matched to a gene: 2. This CDR3 is 15 amino acids long. Germline CDR1 MGHRA, CDR2 YSYEKL. For the CDR3, the DNA is TGCGCCAGCAGCCAAGAAAGCGGGATCTCCTACGAGCAGTACTTC. Protein product: CASSQESGISYEQYF.

The chain has TRBV30 and TRBJ2-5; 10 bases map to TRBD2. This CDR3 is 15 amino acids long. Germline CDR1 reads GTSNPN; CDR2 reads SVGIG (reference sequence). The V segment lost 8 bases and the J segment 1 base; nucleotides outside the gene matches: 10. CDR3 DNA sequence: TGTGCCGGGACCCTTAGCGGGGGGTCCCAAGAGACCCAGTACTTC. Its protein product is CAGTLSGGSQETQYF.

This clone was detected only a few times. The V gene is TRBV7-9, the J gene TRBJ1-4; TRBD1 agrees at 7 bases. Trimming cost V 5 bases and J 10 bases; bases outside gene matches: 13. Germline CDR1 reads SEHNR; CDR2 reads FQNEAQ (reference sequence). The CDR3 is made up of 15 amino acids. As DNA, the CDR3 is TGTGCCAGCAGCCCTACGCGGGGACAGAACCTAAAACTGTTTTTT. Amino acid sequence: CASSPTRGQNLKLFF. Combining the CDR3 with reference TRBV7-9 and TRBJ1-4 gives the whole variable domain DTGVSQNPRHKITKRGQNVTFRCDPISEHNRLYWYRQTLGQGPEFLTYFQNEAQLEKSRLLSDRFSAERPKGSFSTLEIQRTEQGDSAMYLCASSPTRGQNLKLFFGSGTQLSVL.

The rearrangement links TRBV21-1 to TRBJ2-1; TRBD2 is taken as the D call from the table, unchecked against the DNA. TRBV21-1 is noted as a pseudogene. The CDR3 spans 13 residues. CDR3 in amino acids: CASRGPGYNEQFF. The CDR3 DNA reads as TGTGCCAGCAGAGGTCCGGGATACAATGAGCAGTTCTTC.

The chain has TRBV11-2 and TRBJ1-1; no reliable D call. Germline V lookup: CDR1 SGHAT, CDR2 FQNNGV. The CDR3 is 13 residues long. Trimming cost V 8 bases and J 1 base, with 11 bases left between them. This CDR3 reads CASSRVANTEAFF. CDR3 bases: TGTGCCAGCTCCCGAGTTGCGAACACTGAAGCTTTCTTT.

CDR3 bases: TGTGCCAGCAGCGTATCAGCTATGGGGTCTGGAAACACCATATATTTT. Residues: CASSVSAMGSGNTIYF. The rearrangement uses TRBV9 and TRBJ1-3; D unclear. The germline gives CDR1 SGDLS, CDR2 YYNGEE. The CDR3 sequence is 16 residues long. The germline V and J ends were trimmed by 1 base and 1 base, with 12 bases remaining between them.

This clone was picked up one time. This chain connects TRBV14 to TRBJ1-1; no definite D call. The V gene's germline CDR1 is SGHDN and CDR2 FVKESK. V lost 1 base and J lost 0, with 9 bases in between. The CDR3 runs 15 residues. The CDR3 nucleotides read TGTGCCAGCAGCCAAGTAGGCCTGCTGAACACTGAAGCTTTCTTT. It translates to CASSQVGLLNTEAFF.

The chain employs TRBV6-5 and TRBJ1-3, with 9 bases that match TRBD1. Germline V CDR1 and CDR2: MNHEY, SVGAGI. This CDR3 comprises 16 residues. The junction had 4 bases not matched to a gene; V was cut back by 2 bases and J by 2 bases. Here the CDR3 DNA reads TGTGCCAGCAGTTACGGGACAGGGATCGCTGGAAACACCATATATTTT. Translation gives CASSYGTGIAGNTIYF.

The CDR3 DNA follows: TGTGCCAGCAGCCAAGATTGGGGGGACACTGAAGCTTTCTTT. Translation: CASSQDWGDTEAFF. V is TRBV3-1 (or the pseudogene TRBV3-2) and J is TRBJ1-1, with D perhaps matching TRBD1 (5 bases). The V gene lost 0 bases and the J gene lost 3 bases, with 8 bases spanning the gap. CDR1 is LGHDT and CDR2 is YNNKEL in the germline V gene (reference sequence). The CDR3 runs to 14 residues.

The chain links TRBV29-1 to TRBJ1-4; 8 nucleotides align to TRBD1. Trimming cost V 6 bases and J 8 bases; bases outside gene matches: 5. This CDR3 has 12 amino acids. Germline-derived CDR1 and CDR2 are SQVTM and ANQGSEA. The DNA of the CDR3 is TGCAGCGTAAGACAGGGGCCCGAAAAACTGTTTTTT. This encodes CSVRQGPEKLFF.